These 24 T cell receptor beta chains were sequenced from one sample in a study of human T cells and chemical hapten exposure. Treatment here: therapeutic diphenylcyclopropenone sensitization with weekly scalp DPC. Within the library, unique molecular identifiers were attached to each individual cDNA molecule. TCRdb fed the reads into MiXCR, producing one record per CDR3 protein. This table holds around 2,300 distinct CDR3 sequences, around 60% found once. Sample: whole blood, taken before DPC sensitization or 2, 6, or about 24 weeks after (not recorded which). The origin of the receptors is an adult with alopecia areata. Some clones in this sample may be carry-over from other donors' samples. This table probably holds off-target reads from a library built for another chain.

This clonotype was seen more than once but under ten times. The chain has TRBV11-2 and TRBJ2-1; 14 nucleotides align to TRBD2. The length of the CDR3 is 18 residues. The V gene end was trimmed by 1 base and the J gene end by 3 bases; junction bases not matched to a gene: 5. CDR1 and CDR2 (germline): SGHAT, FQNNGV. Here the CDR3 DNA reads TGTGCCAGCAGCTTAGGACTAGCGGGAGGGCGTCACTACAATGAGCAGTTCTTC. Translation gives CASSLGLAGGRHYNEQFF.

The chain links TRBV11-2 to TRBJ2-2; D gene ambiguous. V dropped 3 bases and J dropped 7 bases, with 12 bases sitting between them. The germline gives CDR1 SGHAT, CDR2 FQNNGV. CDR3 length equals 14 residues. This CDR3 reads CASSFRASGGELFF. CDR3 coding DNA: TGTGCCAGCAGCTTTAGGGCCTCCGGCGGGGAGCTGTTTTTT. Drawing the rest from reference TRBV11-2 and TRBJ2-2, the complete variable domain is EAGVAQSPRYKIIEKRQSVAFWCNPISGHATLYWYQQILGQGPKLLIQFQNNGVVDDSQLPKDRFSAERLKGVDSTLKIQPAKLEDSAVYLCASSFRASGGELFFGEGSRLTVL.

In this sample, this clonotype turned up a few times. This chain joins TRBV29-1 and TRBJ1-1, with D unresolved. V dropped 3 bases and J dropped 0 bases, with 8 bases sitting between them. Germline values: CDR1 SQVTM, CDR2 ANQGSEA. There are 13 residues in the CDR3. This chain's CDR3 is CSVENSVNTEAFF. The CDR3 DNA follows: TGCAGCGTTGAGAACAGCGTGAACACTGAAGCTTTCTTT.

This sequence joins TRBV5-1 and TRBJ1-1, with unresolved D. The V end was cut by 2 bases, the J end by 8 bases, with 13 bases between. The germline gives CDR1 SGHRS, CDR2 YFSETQ. The CDR3 length is 13 residues. In DNA form, the CDR3 reads TGCGCCAGCAGCTTCCGGGGAGAGGTGGAAGCTTTCTTT. Its protein product is CASSFRGEVEAFF.

The gene calls are TRBV20-1 and TRBJ2-5; 13 positions agree with TRBD2. V shed 8 bases, J shed 6 bases, and the junction held 3 bases outside the gene matches. This CDR3 has 12 amino acids. Germline-derived CDR1 and CDR2 are DFQATT and SNEGSKA (reference sequence). Here the CDR3 reads CSRTSGRKTQYF. DNA for the CDR3: TGCAGTCGGACTAGCGGGAGAAAGACCCAGTACTTC.

A single count supports this clonotype. V is TRBV29-1 and J is TRBJ2-3; TRBD2 is a possible D gene (6 bases). The CDR3 is 15 residues long. V was pared by 0 bases and J by 10 bases, with 20 bases between. CDR1 is SQVTM and CDR2 is ANQGSEA in the germline V gene. CDR3: CSVEDRMRGGTAQYF. The CDR3 nucleotides are TGCAGCGTTGAAGATCGGATGCGGGGCGGCACTGCGCAGTATTTT.

The chain uses TRBV30 and TRBJ2-3; 7 bases map to TRBD2. There are 15 residues in the CDR3. V trimming: 0 bases; J trimming: 3 bases; junction bases outside the gene matches: 6. CDR1 and CDR2 (germline): GTSNPN, SVGIG (reference sequence). CDR3 amino acids: CAWSVPAGLTDTQYF. The DNA for the CDR3 is TGTGCCTGGAGTGTGCCAGCGGGACTAACAGATACGCAGTATTTT.

This clonotype was counted only a few times. CDR3 sequence (DNA): TGTGCCAGCAGCCAGGGACTAGCGCAGTTCTTC. Residues: CASSQGLAQFF. The gene calls are TRBV3-1 and TRBJ2-1, with 9 bases lining up with TRBD2. V was pared by 3 bases and J by 12 bases, with 0 bases of the junction left unmatched. Germline V CDR1 and CDR2: LGHDT, YNNKEL (reference sequence). The CDR3 loop spans 11 amino acids.

The rearrangement links TRBV2 to TRBJ2-7, with TRBD2 identical over 11 bases. The CDR3 has 15 residues. Losses at the gene ends were 7 bases for V and 4 bases for J; bases not matched to a gene: 9. CDR1 is SNHLY and CDR2 is FYNNEI in the germline V gene. Written as DNA, the CDR3 is TGTGCCAGCAAAGGTAGCGGGAGGGACCGATACGAGCAGTACTTC. Amino acid sequence: CASKGSGRDRYEQYF.

This clonotype was counted between two and nine times. The chain combines TRBV2 with TRBJ2-5; 13 bases line up with TRBD2. The V gene end was trimmed by 4 bases and the J gene end by 7 bases; junction bases not matched to a gene: 15. Germline values: CDR1 SNHLY, CDR2 FYNNEI. The CDR3 contains 18 residues. The CDR3 loop reads CASSALTSGRARRGTQYF. The CDR3 coding sequence is TGTGCCAGCAGTGCCCTTACTAGCGGGAGGGCCCGTCGCGGGACCCAGTACTTC.

This chain links TRBV12-3 or TRBV12-4 with TRBJ2-3; D is possibly TRBD1 or TRBD2 (7 bases each). This CDR3 has 14 residues. V lost 3 bases, J lost 3 bases, and 10 bases lay in between. The CDR3 coding sequence is TGTGCCAGCAGTTTGCAGGGGGGGACAGATACGCAGTATTTT. Its protein product is CASSLQGGTDTQYF.

CDR3 sequence: CASSGGGLAGGKKYEQYF. The CDR3 DNA reads as TGTGCCAGCAGCGGCGGGGGACTAGCGGGAGGCAAAAAATACGAGCAGTACTTC. The chain has TRBV11-2 and TRBJ2-7, with TRBD2 identical over 15 bases. The germline V gene has CDR1 SGHAT and CDR2 FQNNGV. J lost 4 bases, V lost 5 bases, and 12 bases had no gene match. The CDR3 has 18 residues. Variable domain in full (rest from reference TRBV11-2 and TRBJ2-7): EAGVAQSPRYKIIEKRQSVAFWCNPISGHATLYWYQQILGQGPKLLIQFQNNGVVDDSQLPKDRFSAERLKGVDSTLKIQPAKLEDSAVYLCASSGGGLAGGKKYEQYFGPGTRLTVT.

The V gene is TRBV12-3 or TRBV12-4, the J gene TRBJ2-5, with D maybe TRBD2 (5 bases). V lost 4 bases and J lost 2, with 11 bases in between. There are 14 residues in the CDR3. The CDR3: CASSSPGIQETQYF. Here the CDR3 DNA reads TGTGCCAGCAGTTCCCCCGGGATTCAAGAGACCCAGTACTTC.

This clonotype was picked up a small number of times. The rearrangement links TRBV2 to TRBJ2-1, with D unresolved. V lost 8 bases and J lost 7, with 9 bases in between. The CDR3 length is 11 residues. Germline assignment: CDR1 SNHLY and CDR2 FYNNEI. The CDR3 reads CASCVTNEQFF. In DNA, the CDR3 is TGTGCCAGCTGTGTGACAAATGAGCAGTTCTTC.

This chain connects TRBV7-9 to TRBJ2-3; D may be TRBD2 (5 bases). The germline V gene encodes CDR1 SEHNR and CDR2 FQNEAQ (reference sequence). Deletions cut 4 bases from V and 13 bases from J, with 18 bases between. The length of the CDR3 is 13 residues. CDR3 loop: CASSSTLRVRKYF. CDR3 sequence (DNA): TGTGCCAGCAGCTCCACTCTGCGGGTACGCAAGTATTTT.

The chain employs TRBV6-1 and TRBJ2-3; D uncertain. The V end lost 4 bases, the J end lost 5 bases, and 13 bases lay between the germline ends. CDR1 and CDR2 from the germline V gene are MNHNS and SASEGT. CDR3 length equals 14 residues. The CDR3 is CASSVQPSEDTQYF. Here the CDR3 DNA reads TGTGCCAGCAGTGTACAACCTTCGGAAGATACGCAGTATTTT.

There are a few counts of this clonotype. The rearrangement uses TRBV6-5 and TRBJ1-1; possibly TRBD1 for D (6 bases). Trimming took 2 bases from V and 4 from J, leaving 11 bases between them. The CDR3 sequence is 14 residues long. Looked up from germline, CDR1 is MNHEY and CDR2 is SVGAGI. CDR3 region: CASSYGGWGTEAFF. CDR3 nucleotides: TGTGCCAGCAGTTACGGGGGCTGGGGCACTGAAGCTTTCTTT.

The V gene is TRBV6-6, the J gene TRBJ2-2; unclear D gene. This CDR3 spans 12 amino acids. The V gene lost 7 bases and the J gene lost 2 bases, with 5 bases spanning the gap. CDR1 is MNHNY and CDR2 is SVGAGI in the germline V gene (reference sequence). CDR3 protein: CASTPNTGELFF. The CDR3 DNA is TGTGCCAGCACCCCTAACACCGGGGAGCTGTTTTTT.

The CDR3 DNA is TGCGCCAGCAGAAGACAGGGAGGCGCGACCCAGTACTTC. Its translation is CASRRQGGATQYF. The chain has TRBV10-2 and TRBJ2-5, with D tentatively TRBD1 (7 bases). V was clipped by 6 bases and J by 7 bases, with 15 bases between them. Germline loops: CDR1 WSHSY, CDR2 SAAADI. The CDR3 consists of 13 residues.

The chain couples TRBV2 to TRBJ2-7; 10 nucleotides align to TRBD2. The CDR3 contains 16 residues. The trim removed 4 bases at V and 4 bases at J, leaving 10 bases unmatched. Looked up from germline, CDR1 is SNHLY and CDR2 is FYNNEI. DNA for the CDR3: TGTGCCAGCAGTGCGTCTAGCGGGAGACTTGTTTACGAGCAGTACTTC. Translation gives CASSASSGRLVYEQYF.

The chain recombines TRBV29-1 with TRBJ2-1; 10 positions agree with TRBD2. Germline V gene data show CDR1 as SQVTM and CDR2 as ANQGSEA. The junction had 1 base not matched to a gene; V was cut back by 6 bases and J by 5 bases. The CDR3 loop spans 12 amino acids. The CDR3 reads CSVGLANNEQFF. CDR3 DNA sequence: TGCAGCGTGGGACTAGCGAACAATGAGCAGTTCTTC.

The rearrangement links TRBV7-8 to TRBJ2-3, with no clear D. This CDR3 comprises 14 residues. The V gene's germline CDR1 is SGHVS and CDR2 FQNEAQ. The germline V and J ends were trimmed by 2 bases and 1 base, with 7 bases remaining between them. CDR3 nucleotides: TGTGCCAGCAGCTTAAGTGAGGGCACAGATACGCAGTATTTT. It specifies CASSLSEGTDTQYF.

This clonotype was seen more than once but under ten times. This chain links TRBV7-8 with TRBJ1-6; possible D gene TRBD1, 5 bases. V lost 3 bases and J 6 bases, leaving 12 bases between the germline ends. The length of the CDR3 is 15 residues. Germline CDR1 and CDR2: SGHVS and FQNEAQ. The CDR3 nucleotides read TGTGCCAGCAGCTTCGCCGGGACCGTTAATTCACCCCTCCACTTT. Translating it yields CASSFAGTVNSPLHF.

The chain employs TRBV6-6 and TRBJ2-7, with 9 bases aligning to TRBD2. V trimming: 10 bases; J trimming: 0 bases; junction bases outside the gene matches: 7. The CDR3 totals 14 residues. Germline CDR1 MNHNY, CDR2 SVGAGI (reference sequence). The CDR3 region is CATTISGSSYEQYF. The CDR3 DNA follows: TGTGCCACCACCATTAGCGGGAGCTCCTACGAGCAGTACTTC.